The entry below describes one T cell receptor (beta chain). The sample is drawn from a study of control samples from healthy donors and cancer patients. Repertoires were generated with immunoSEQ multiplex PCR, while TCRdb's copy carries only in-frame clones and drops some. This table holds about 65,000 clones, approximately 90% found once. The CDR3 runs to 16 residues. V lost 1 base to trimming and J lost 4 bases, with 13 bases between them. Germline V gene sequence: CDR1 LNHDA, CDR2 SQIVND (reference sequence). Sequencing was performed on PBMCs. The chain combines TRBV19 with TRBJ2-2; a weak D match, TRBD1 (6 bases). The receptor was isolated from a woman aged 45-65 years with colorectal cancer. In nucleotides, the CDR3 is TGTGCCAGTAGTATAGGGGCAGGGGCTGGCACCGGGGAGCTGTTTTTT. This codes for CASSIGAGAGTGELFF.